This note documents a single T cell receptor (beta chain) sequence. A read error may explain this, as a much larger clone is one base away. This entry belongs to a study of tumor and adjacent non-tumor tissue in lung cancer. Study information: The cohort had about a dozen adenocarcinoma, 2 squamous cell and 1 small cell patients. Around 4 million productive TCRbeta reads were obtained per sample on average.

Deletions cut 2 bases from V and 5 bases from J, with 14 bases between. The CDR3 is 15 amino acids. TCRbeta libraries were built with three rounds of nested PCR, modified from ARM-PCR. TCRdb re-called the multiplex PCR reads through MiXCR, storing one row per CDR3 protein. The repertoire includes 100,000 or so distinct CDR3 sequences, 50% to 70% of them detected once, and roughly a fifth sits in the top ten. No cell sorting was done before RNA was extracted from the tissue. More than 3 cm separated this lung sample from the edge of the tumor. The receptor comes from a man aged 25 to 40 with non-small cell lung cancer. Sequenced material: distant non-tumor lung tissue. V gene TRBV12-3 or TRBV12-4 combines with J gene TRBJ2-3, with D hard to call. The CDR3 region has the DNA TGTGCCAGCAGTTTAACGGCAGTGGCTATAGATACGCAGTATTTT. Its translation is CASSLTAVAIDTQYF.